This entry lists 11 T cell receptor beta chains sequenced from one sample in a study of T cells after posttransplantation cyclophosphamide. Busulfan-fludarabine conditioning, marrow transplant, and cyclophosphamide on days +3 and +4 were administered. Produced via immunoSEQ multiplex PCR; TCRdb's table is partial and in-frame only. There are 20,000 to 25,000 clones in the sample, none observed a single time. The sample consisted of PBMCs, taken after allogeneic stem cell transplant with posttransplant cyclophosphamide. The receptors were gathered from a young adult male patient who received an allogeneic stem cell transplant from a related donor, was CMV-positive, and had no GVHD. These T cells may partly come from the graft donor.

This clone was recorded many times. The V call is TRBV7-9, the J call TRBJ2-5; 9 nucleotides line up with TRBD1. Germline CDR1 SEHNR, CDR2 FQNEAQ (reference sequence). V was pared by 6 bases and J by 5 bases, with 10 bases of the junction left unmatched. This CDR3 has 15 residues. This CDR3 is CASRNPGQGAETQYF. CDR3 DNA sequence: TGTGCCAGCAGAAACCCGGGACAGGGCGCGGAGACCCAGTACTTC.

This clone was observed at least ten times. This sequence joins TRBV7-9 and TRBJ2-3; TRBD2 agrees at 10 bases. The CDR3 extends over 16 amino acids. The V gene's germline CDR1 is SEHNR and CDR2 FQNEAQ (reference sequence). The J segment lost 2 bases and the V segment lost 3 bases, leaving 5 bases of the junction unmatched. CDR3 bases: TGTGCCAGCAGCTTGATGAGCGGGGGGGCCACAGATACGCAGTATTTT. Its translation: CASSLMSGGATDTQYF. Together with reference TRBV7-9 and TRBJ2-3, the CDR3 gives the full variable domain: DTGVSQNPRHKITKRGQNVTFRCDPISEHNRLYWYRQTLGQGPEFLTYFQNEAQLEKSRLLSDRFSAERPKGSFSTLEIQRTEQGDSAMYLCASSLMSGGATDTQYFGPGTRLTVL.

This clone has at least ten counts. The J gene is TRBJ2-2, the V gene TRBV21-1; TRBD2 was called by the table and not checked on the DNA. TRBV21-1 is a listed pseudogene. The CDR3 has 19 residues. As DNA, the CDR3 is TGTGCCAGCAGCACCAACGAGACGGGAGTAGGGATAAACACCGGGGAGCTGTTTTTT. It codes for CASSTNETGVGINTGELFF.

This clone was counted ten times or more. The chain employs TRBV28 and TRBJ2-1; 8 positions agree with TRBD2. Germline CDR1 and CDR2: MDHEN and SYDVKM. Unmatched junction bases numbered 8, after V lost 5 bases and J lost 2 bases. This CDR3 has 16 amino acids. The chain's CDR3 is CASSPWIAGPYNEQFF. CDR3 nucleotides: TGTGCCAGCAGTCCATGGATAGCGGGGCCCTACAATGAGCAGTTCTTC. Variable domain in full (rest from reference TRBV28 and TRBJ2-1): DVKVTQSSRYLVKRTGEKVFLECVQDMDHENMFWYRQDPGLGLRLIYFSYDVKMKEKGDIPEGYSVSREKKERFSLILESASTNQTSMYLCASSPWIAGPYNEQFFGPGTRLTVL.

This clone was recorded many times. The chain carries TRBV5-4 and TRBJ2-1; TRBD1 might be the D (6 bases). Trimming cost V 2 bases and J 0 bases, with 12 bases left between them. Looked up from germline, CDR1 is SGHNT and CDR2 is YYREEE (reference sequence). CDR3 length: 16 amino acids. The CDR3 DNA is TGTGCCAGCAGCTTCCCCACAGGGATCTCCTACAATGAGCAGTTCTTC. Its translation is CASSFPTGISYNEQFF. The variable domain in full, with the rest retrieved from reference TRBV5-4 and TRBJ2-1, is ETGVTQSPTHLIKTRGQQVTLRCSSQSGHNTVSWYQQALGQGPQFIFQYYREEENGRGNFPPRFSGLQFPNYSSELNVNALELDDSALYLCASSFPTGISYNEQFFGPGTRLTVL.

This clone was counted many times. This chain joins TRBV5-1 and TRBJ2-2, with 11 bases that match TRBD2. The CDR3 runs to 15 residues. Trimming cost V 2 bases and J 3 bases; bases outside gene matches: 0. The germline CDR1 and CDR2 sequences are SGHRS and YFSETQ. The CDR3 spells CASSFSGGDTGELFF. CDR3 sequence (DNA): TGCGCCAGCAGCTTTAGCGGGGGGGACACCGGGGAGCTGTTTTTT.

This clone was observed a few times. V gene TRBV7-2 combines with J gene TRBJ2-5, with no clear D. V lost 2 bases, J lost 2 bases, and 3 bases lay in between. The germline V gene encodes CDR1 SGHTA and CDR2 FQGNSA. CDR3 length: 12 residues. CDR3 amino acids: CASSLPQETQYF. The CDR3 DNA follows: TGTGCCAGCAGCTTACCACAAGAGACCCAGTACTTC.

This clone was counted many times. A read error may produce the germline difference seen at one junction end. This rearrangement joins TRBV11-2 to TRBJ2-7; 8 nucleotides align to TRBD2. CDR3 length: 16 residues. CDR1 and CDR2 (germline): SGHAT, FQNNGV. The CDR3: CASSLEGLAGYYEQYF. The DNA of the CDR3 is TGTGCCAGCAGCCTAGAGGGTTTAGCGGGATACTACGAGCAGTACTTC.

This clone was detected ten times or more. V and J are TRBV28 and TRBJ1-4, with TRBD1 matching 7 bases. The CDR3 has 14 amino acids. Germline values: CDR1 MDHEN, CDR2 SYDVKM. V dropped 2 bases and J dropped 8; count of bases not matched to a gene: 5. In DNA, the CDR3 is TGTGCCAGCAGTTTAACAGGGGAGCGGGAAAAACTGTTTTTT. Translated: CASSLTGEREKLFF.

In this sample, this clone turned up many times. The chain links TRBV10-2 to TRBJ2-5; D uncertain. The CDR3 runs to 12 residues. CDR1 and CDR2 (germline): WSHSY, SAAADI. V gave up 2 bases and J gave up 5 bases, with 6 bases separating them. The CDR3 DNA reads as TGCGCCAGCAGTGAGAACGGGGAGACCCAGTACTTC. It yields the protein CASSENGETQYF.

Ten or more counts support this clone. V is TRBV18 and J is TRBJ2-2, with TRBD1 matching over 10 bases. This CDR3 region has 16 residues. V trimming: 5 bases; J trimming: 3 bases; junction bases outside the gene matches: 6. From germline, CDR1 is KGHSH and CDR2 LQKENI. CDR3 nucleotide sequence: TGTGCCAGCTCAACGCCGACAGGGGGCTACACCGGGGAGCTGTTTTTT. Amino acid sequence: CASSTPTGGYTGELFF.